Shown below are 10 T cell receptor beta chains from a single sample sequenced in a study of cytotoxic CD8 clonotypes in ibrutinib-treated CLL. Only in-frame clones appear in the TCRdb table, and some are missing; sequencing was by immunoSEQ multiplex PCR. This table holds fewer than 400,000 clones, 60% to 80% found once. The specimen was PBMCs, collected after 36 months of ibrutinib treatment. These receptor sequences come from a human donor with chronic lymphocytic leukemia.

V is TRBV10-3 and J is TRBJ1-2; no reliable D call. CDR1 is ENHRY and CDR2 is SYGVKD in the germline V gene. The ends were cut back, 2 bases at V and 0 bases at J, with 4 bases in the middle. This CDR3 region has 13 residues. The CDR3 region has the DNA TGTGCCATCAGTGAGGGGACTAACTATGGCTACACCTTC. It specifies CAISEGTNYGYTF.

This clone has just one count. This chain connects TRBV18 to TRBJ2-4; TRBD1 is a possible D gene (6 bases). CDR3 length: 16 residues. Looked up from germline, CDR1 is KGHSH and CDR2 is LQKENI. V was shortened by 2 bases and J by 8 bases, with 19 bases between the two germline ends. CDR3 amino acids: CASSPYDPWGLDIQYF. In DNA form, the CDR3 reads TGTGCCAGCTCACCATATGACCCTTGGGGGCTGGACATTCAGTACTTC.

The chain links TRBV27 to TRBJ1-2; possible D gene TRBD1, 5 bases. V lost 5 bases and J 1 base, leaving 14 bases between the germline ends. Germline values: CDR1 MNHEY, CDR2 SMNVEV (reference sequence). The length of the CDR3 is 15 residues. The CDR3 sequence: CASSARVVDNYGYTF. The CDR3 DNA follows: TGTGCCAGCAGTGCCAGGGTAGTGGATAACTATGGCTACACCTTC.

This clone was seen just once. The CDR3: CASTSRGLSGANVLTF. CDR3 nucleotides: TGTGCCAGCACCTCAAGGGGCCTGTCTGGGGCCAACGTCCTGACTTTC. This chain connects TRBV28 to TRBJ2-6; tentatively, D is TRBD1 (5 bases). Germline CDR1 is MDHEN and CDR2 is SYDVKM. This CDR3 contains 16 residues. Trimming shortened V by 7 bases and J by 1 base, and 14 bases separated the two germline ends.

The chain is built from TRBV11-2 and TRBJ2-7, with a weak D call TRBD2 (6 bases). Germline lookup yields CDR1 SGHAT and CDR2 FQNNGV. Trimming removed 4 bases from V and 6 bases from J, with 16 bases in between. The CDR3 is 14 residues long. CDR3 amino acids: CASSSRDLLSEQYF. CDR3 DNA: TGTGCCAGCAGCTCCCGGGACTTACTTAGCGAGCAGTACTTC.

The J gene is TRBJ2-7, the V gene TRBV27, with a possible D match to TRBD1 (5 bases). There are 18 residues in the CDR3. Germline CDR1 is MNHEY and CDR2 is SMNVEV (reference sequence). V was clipped by 3 bases and J by 3 bases, with 24 bases between them. The DNA of the CDR3 is TGTGCCAGCAGTTTCCGACCCCTGACAGAGGTAACCGGCTACGAGCAGTACTTC. Encoded protein: CASSFRPLTEVTGYEQYF.

V usage is TRBV5-1 and J usage is TRBJ2-5; 9 nucleotides agree with TRBD2. Germline V CDR1 and CDR2: SGHRS, YFSETQ. The CDR3 contains 14 residues. Trimming at V came to 2 bases and at J to 5 bases, leaving 4 bases not matched to a gene. Written as DNA, the CDR3 is TGCGCCAGCAGCTTTAGCGGGAGCACTGAGACCCAGTACTTC. It is translated as CASSFSGSTETQYF. The full variable domain, in which reference TRBV5-1 and TRBJ2-5 provide the parts outside the CDR3, is KAGVTQTPRYLIKTRGQQVTLSCSPISGHRSVSWYQQTPGQGLQFLFEYFSETQRNKGNFPGRFSGRQFSNSRSEMNVSTLELGDSALYLCASSFSGSTETQYFGPGTRLLVL.

CDR3 sequence reads: CASSVPGLTRGQYF. In DNA form, the CDR3 reads TGTGCCAGCAGTGTCCCGGGACTCACCCGCGGGCAGTACTTC. The rearrangement links TRBV28 to TRBJ2-7; the D gene is possibly TRBD2 (6 bases). Looked up from germline, CDR1 is MDHEN and CDR2 is SYDVKM. Trimming stripped 5 bases from V and 9 bases from J, with 20 bases between. CDR3 size: 14 residues.

The sample holds a few counts of this clone. The chain combines TRBV15 with TRBJ1-6; no definite D call. The CDR3 spans 13 residues. Germline loops: CDR1 LNHNV, CDR2 YYDKDF (reference sequence). Trimming left V 6 bases short and J 5 bases short, with 8 bases between. For the CDR3, the DNA is TGTGCCACCAGTTATAGCGATAATTCACCCCTCCACTTT. It specifies CATSYSDNSPLHF.

J is TRBJ2-7 and V is TRBV10-3; TRBD2 might be the D (6 bases). Germline loops: CDR1 ENHRY, CDR2 SYGVKD. V dropped 0 bases and J dropped 7 bases, with 7 bases sitting between them. The length of the CDR3 is 12 residues. CDR3 amino acids: CAISESGGEQYF. The DNA of the CDR3 is TGTGCCATCAGTGAGTCGGGGGGAGAGCAGTACTTC.